Each of the 5 T cell receptor beta chains below was sequenced from the same sample in a study of T cell responses to AZD1222 COVID-19 vaccine. Sequenced by immunoSEQ multiplex PCR; TCRdb stores in-frame clones only, minus some. The sample includes 140,000 or so clones, roughly 84% of them seen just once. This specimen was peripheral blood, taken 28 days after the second AZD1222 dose. The source is an adult who received the AZD1222 COVID-19 vaccine.

The chain joins TRBV21-1 to TRBJ1-2. TRBV21-1 corresponds to a pseudogene. This CDR3 has 16 amino acids. CDR3 region: CASSRRRRQRTYGYTF. DNA for the CDR3: TGTGCCAGCAGCAGACGACGTCGACAAAGGACCTATGGCTACACCTTC.

This chain links TRBV7-9 with TRBJ2-7; 7 nucleotides line up with TRBD2. J was trimmed by 5 bases and V by 1 base; bases with no gene match: 5. This CDR3 has 14 amino acids. CDR1 and CDR2 (germline): SEHNR, FQNEAQ (reference sequence). The CDR3 bases are TGTGCCAGCAGCTTAGAAGCGGGGAGAGACGAGCAGTACTTC. It is translated as CASSLEAGRDEQYF.

The chain joins TRBV28 to TRBJ1-1, with D uncertain. V lost 7 bases and J 1 base, leaving 4 bases between the germline ends. Germline V gene sequence: CDR1 MDHEN, CDR2 SYDVKM. The CDR3 runs 11 residues. The CDR3 loop reads CASKQNTEAFF. In DNA form, the CDR3 reads TGTGCCAGCAAACAGAACACTGAAGCTTTCTTT.

The chain joins TRBV18 to TRBJ1-5, with 8 bases fitting TRBD1. Trimming took 4 bases from V and 4 from J; bases not matched to a gene: 6. CDR1 KGHSH and CDR2 LQKENI come from the germline V gene. This CDR3 region has 15 residues. The CDR3 DNA follows: TGTGCCAGCTCACTAGGACAGGGTAATAATCAGCCCCAGCATTTT. Protein sequence: CASSLGQGNNQPQHF.

The chain combines TRBV19 with TRBJ2-4; D gene uncertain. V was cut by 2 bases and J by 4 bases, with 6 bases left in between. Germline CDR1 LNHDA, CDR2 SQIVND (reference sequence). The CDR3 consists of 13 residues. In DNA, the CDR3 is TGTGCCAGTAGTATAAGAGCAAAAAACATTCAGTACTTC. Its protein product is CASSIRAKNIQYF.